This T cell receptor beta chain appears in the sequencing data of a study of early T cells in non-severe SARS-CoV-2 infection. About this clonotype: Antigen specificity is unknown.

Findings and caveats of the study: VDJdb matching favored anti-spike CD8 responses, missing private and CD4 specificities.

Attachment of unique molecular identifiers to individual cDNA molecules was performed. TCRdb analysed the 5' RACE reads with MiXCR anew, one entry per CDR3 protein. The table includes 95,000 to 120,000 distinct CDR3 sequences, 9.5% to 13% detected once. The CDR3 length is 14 residues. Germline lookup yields CDR1 MNHEY and CDR2 SMNVEV (reference sequence). Trimming pared 4 bases from V and 6 bases from J, leaving 12 bases between. The clonotype comes from an adult who was a healthcare worker with PCR-confirmed SARS-CoV-2 infection or an uninfected control (not recorded which). The sample comprised whole blood. The genes are TRBV27 and TRBJ2-2, with D unclear. The DNA of the CDR3 is TGTGCCAGCAGTTCCTACGGAATGGCCGGGGAGCTGTTTTTT. Translated, it gives CASSSYGMAGELFF.